This T cell receptor beta chain was sequenced during a study of blood T cell repertoires in COVID-19. Overall study: COVID-19 samples, acute and convalescent, were from the United States, Italy and Spain. In each case, the material was cDNA or gDNA derived from T cells, B-cell-depleted T cells, or PBMCs.

CDR1 LGHNT and CDR2 FRNRAP come from the germline V gene. The V and J ends lost 6 bases and 7 bases respectively, with 18 bases between them. The CDR3 sequence is 14 residues long. Repertoires were generated with immunoSEQ multiplex PCR, while TCRdb's copy carries only in-frame clones and drops some. The table has 200,000 to 250,000 clones, about nine tenths seen once. The TCR originated in a man between 18 and 29 years old with acute COVID-19. Sequencing was performed on PBMCs or T cells enriched from blood (not recorded which). The chain has TRBV12-5 and TRBJ2-5; tentative D call: TRBD1 (5 bases). The CDR3 sequence: CASGCRRPRGTQYF. The CDR3 bases are TGTGCTAGTGGCTGCAGACGACCTAGGGGGACCCAGTACTTC. Full variable domain (remainder filled in from reference TRBV12-5 and TRBJ2-5): DARVTQTPRHKVTEMGQEVTMRCQPILGHNTVFWYRQTMMQGLELLAYFRNRAPLDDSGMPKDRFSAEMPDATLATLKIQPSEPRDSAVYFCASGCRRPRGTQYFGPGTRLLVL.